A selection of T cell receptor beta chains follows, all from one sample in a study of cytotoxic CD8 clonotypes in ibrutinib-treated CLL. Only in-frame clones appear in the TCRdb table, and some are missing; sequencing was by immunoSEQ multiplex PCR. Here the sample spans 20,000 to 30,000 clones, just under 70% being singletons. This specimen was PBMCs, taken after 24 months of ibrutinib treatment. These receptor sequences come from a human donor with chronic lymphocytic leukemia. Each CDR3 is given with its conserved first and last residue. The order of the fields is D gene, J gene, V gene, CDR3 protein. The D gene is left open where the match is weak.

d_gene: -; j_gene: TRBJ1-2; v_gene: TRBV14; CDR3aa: CASSQKGRIYGYTF
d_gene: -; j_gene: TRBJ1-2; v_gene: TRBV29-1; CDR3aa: CSVPGLLGSF
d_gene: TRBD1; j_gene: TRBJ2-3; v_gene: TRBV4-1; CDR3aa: CASSQEGQTLTDTQYF
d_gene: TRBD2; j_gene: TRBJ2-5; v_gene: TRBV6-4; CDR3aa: CASSEERGGPETQYF
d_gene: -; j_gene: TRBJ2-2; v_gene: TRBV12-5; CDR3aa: CASGFKPTGELFF
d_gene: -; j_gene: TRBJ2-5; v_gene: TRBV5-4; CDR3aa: CATQGPGSSGYQETQYF
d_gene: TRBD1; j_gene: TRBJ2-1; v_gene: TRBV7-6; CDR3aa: CASSSDRYNEQFF
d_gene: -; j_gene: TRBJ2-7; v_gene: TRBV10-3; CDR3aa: CAISDLDRTYEQYF
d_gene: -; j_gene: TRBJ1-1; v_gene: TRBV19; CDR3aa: CASSVGPLMNTEAFF
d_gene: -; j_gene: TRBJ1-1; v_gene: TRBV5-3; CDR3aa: CASSRTRSDNTEAFF
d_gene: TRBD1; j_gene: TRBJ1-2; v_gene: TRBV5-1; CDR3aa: CASSLGQGASYTF
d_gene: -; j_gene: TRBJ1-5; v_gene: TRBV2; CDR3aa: CASSVGRQPQHF
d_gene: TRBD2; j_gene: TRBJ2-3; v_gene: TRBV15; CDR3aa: CATSRVPTSGGSDTQYF
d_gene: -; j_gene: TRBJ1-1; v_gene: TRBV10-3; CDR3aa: CAISEELHTEAFF
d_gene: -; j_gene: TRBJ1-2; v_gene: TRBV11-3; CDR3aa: CASSRSGNNYGYTF
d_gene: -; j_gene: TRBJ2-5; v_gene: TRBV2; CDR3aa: CASSEVTVFQETQYF
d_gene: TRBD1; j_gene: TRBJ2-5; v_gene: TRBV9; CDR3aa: CASSRDSATQYF
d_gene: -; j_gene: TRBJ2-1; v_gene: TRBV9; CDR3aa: CASSVGIGDLSSYNEQFF
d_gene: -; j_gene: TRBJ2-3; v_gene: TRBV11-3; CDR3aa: CASSSEGNTDTQYF
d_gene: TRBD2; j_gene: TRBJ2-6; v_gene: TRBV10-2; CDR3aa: CASRTGGSGANVLTF
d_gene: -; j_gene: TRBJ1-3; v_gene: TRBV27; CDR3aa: CASSFAPSGNTIYF
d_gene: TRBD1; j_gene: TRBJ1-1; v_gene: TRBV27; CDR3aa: CASSLTGDTEAFF
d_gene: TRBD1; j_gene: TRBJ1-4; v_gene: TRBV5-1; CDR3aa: CASSNRDSALNEKLFF
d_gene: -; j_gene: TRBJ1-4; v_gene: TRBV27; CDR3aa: CASKQTGSNEKLFF
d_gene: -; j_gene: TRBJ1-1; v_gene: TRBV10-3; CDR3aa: CAISESIAEAFF
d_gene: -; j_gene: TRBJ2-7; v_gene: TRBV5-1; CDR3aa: CASSRVGSSYEQYF
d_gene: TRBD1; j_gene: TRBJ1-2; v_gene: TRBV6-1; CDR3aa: CASASGQAYGYTF
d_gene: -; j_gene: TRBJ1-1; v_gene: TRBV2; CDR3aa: CASTDGRRTEAFF
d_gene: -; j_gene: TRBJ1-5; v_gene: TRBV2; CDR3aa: CASSGVGGRNNQPQHF
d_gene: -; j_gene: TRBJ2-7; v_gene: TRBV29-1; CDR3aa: CSVPQGYEQYF
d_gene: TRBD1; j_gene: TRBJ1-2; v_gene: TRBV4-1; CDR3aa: CASGQPRTGTYGYTF
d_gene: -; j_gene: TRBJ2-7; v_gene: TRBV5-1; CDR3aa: CASSRDGHVVYEQYF
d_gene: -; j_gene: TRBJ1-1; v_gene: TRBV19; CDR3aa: CASSITWVEMNTEAFF
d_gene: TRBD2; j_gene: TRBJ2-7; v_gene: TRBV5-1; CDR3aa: CASSLGLAGGIYEQYF
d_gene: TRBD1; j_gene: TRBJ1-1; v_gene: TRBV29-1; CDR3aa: CSVRSQGGTEAFF
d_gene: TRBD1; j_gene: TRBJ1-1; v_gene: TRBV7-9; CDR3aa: CASSPRGQGARTEAFF
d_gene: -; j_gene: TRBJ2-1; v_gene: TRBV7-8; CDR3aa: CASSLYVTSSYNEQFF
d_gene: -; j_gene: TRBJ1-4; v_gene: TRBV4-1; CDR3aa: CASSQAGYGVAEKLFF